This TCR beta chain was recorded in a study of graft-versus-host responses after intestinal transplantation. Overall study: Every recipient had anti-thymocyte globulin induction and two to three years of tacrolimus plus steroids.

Overall study results and limits: After transplant, early declines in HvG clones were associated with peak levels of circulating GvH clones. GvH clones detected in recipient marrow included some appearing first in ileum or blood. Allografts from individuals with graft-donor T cell macrochimerism displayed high graft-versus-host to host-versus-graft clonal ratios.

Trimming cost V 4 bases and J 5 bases; bases outside gene matches: 5. CDR1 and CDR2 (germline): SGHRS, YFSETQ. CDR3 size: 14 residues. This clone appeared a few times. Its target is unknown. Only in-frame clones appear in the TCRdb table, and some are missing; sequencing was by immunoSEQ multiplex PCR. The profile shows 20,000 or so clones, about 80% of them singletons. The sample was PBMCs, taken 14 days after transplant. The gene calls are TRBV5-1 and TRBJ2-7; 11 bases agree with TRBD1. The clonotype was recovered from a human patient who received an intestinal transplant, so some T cells may come from the graft donor. The CDR3 nucleotides are TGCGCCAGCAGCCTGGGACAGGGGGAGGACGAGCAGTACTTC. Its translation is CASSLGQGEDEQYF.